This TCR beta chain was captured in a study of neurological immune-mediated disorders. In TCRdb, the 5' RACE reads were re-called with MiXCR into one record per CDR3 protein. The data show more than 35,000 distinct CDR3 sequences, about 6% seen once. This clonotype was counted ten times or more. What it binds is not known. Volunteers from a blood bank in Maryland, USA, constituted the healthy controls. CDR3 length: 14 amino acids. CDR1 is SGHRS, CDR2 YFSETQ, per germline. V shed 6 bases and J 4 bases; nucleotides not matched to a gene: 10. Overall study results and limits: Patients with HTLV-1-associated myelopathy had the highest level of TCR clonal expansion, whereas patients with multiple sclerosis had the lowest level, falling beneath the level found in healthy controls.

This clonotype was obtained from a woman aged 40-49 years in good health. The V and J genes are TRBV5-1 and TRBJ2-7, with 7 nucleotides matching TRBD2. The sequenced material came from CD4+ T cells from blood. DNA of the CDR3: TGCGCCAGCACGAAACCCGGCGGGAGTTACGAGCAGTACTTC. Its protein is CASTKPGGSYEQYF.